The clone carrying this T cell receptor beta chain was counted many times. The antigen is not known. Bulk TCR libraries used previously described methods and listed TCR primers. MiXCR was run by TCRdb on the PCR reads, yielding one entry per CDR3 protein. The sample has fewer than 350,000 distinct CDR3 sequences; roughly a fifth are singletons. This specimen comes from a study of molecular identifiers for immune sequencing clone quantification. Study results and caveats: Barcode-sharing identical TCR molecules could underestimate highly expanded clone sizes. Among 950,000 to 1,000,000 naive cells, as was reported, spiked Jurkat TCR RNA from one cell was detectable. Effector cells had over 98% of their molecules in clones above 20 RNA copies, while naive cells had under 1%.

Germline-derived CDR1 and CDR2 are SQVTM and ANQGSEA. V lost 4 bases, J lost 0 bases, and 6 bases stayed unmatched. The CDR3 spans 16 residues. The clonotype comes from a human donor in good health. Some libraries in this study had Jurkat cell RNA spiked in. The chain uses TRBV29-1 and TRBJ2-2; 9 bases fit TRBD1. Sequenced material: naive CD8+ T cells from blood, with Jurkat cell RNA spiked in. This sample's subset: FACS-sorted CD8+CD4-CCR7+CD45RA+ naive T cells. CDR3 loop: CSVVARTGANTGELFF. The CDR3 DNA follows: TGCAGCGTTGTCGCACGGACAGGGGCGAACACCGGGGAGCTGTTTTTT.